This paragraph reports one T cell receptor (beta chain). Sequencing was performed with immunoSEQ multiplex PCR; in TCRdb, only in-frame clones are kept and a portion is missing. This sample has about 21,000 clones, with roughly 77% found just once. V lost 2 bases, J lost 2 bases, and 1 base lay in between. Germline CDR1 SGHRS, CDR2 YFSETQ. The CDR3 has 11 residues. The data derive from a study of OX40 agonist ivuxolimab in advanced cancers. As for the study in general: Two cutaneous melanoma patients and one hepatocellular carcinoma patient, three in all, had partial responses.

The chain recombines TRBV5-1 with TRBJ2-5; D is uncertain. The sample was CD4+ or CD8+ T cells sorted from blood, taken in a trial of the OX40 agonist ivuxolimab. This receptor was taken from an adult with an advanced solid tumor such as melanoma, head and neck, liver or kidney cancer. The CDR3 DNA is TGCGCCAGCAGCTTACAAGAGACCCAGTACTTC. Translated: CASSLQETQYF.